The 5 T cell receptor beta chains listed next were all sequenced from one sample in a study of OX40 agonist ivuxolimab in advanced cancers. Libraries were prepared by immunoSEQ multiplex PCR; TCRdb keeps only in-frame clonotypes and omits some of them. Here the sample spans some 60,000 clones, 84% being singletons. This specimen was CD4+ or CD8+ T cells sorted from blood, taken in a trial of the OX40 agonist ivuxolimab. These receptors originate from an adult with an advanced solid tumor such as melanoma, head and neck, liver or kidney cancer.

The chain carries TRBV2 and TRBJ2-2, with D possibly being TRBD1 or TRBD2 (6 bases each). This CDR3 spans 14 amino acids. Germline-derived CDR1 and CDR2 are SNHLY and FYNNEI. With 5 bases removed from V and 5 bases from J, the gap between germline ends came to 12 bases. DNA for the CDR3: TGTGCCAGCAGTAGCGGAGGGGGAACCGGGGAGCTGTTTTTT. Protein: CASSSGGGTGELFF.

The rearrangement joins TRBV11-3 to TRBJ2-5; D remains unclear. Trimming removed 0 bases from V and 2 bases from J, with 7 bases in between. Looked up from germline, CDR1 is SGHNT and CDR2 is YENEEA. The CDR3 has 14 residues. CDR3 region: CASSLDPIQETQYF. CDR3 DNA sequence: TGTGCCAGCAGCTTAGATCCGATTCAAGAGACCCAGTACTTC.

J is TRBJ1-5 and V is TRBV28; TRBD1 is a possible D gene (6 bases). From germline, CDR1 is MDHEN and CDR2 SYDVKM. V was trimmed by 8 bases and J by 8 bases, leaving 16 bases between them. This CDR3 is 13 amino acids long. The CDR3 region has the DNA TGTGCCAGCGTAAGCAGGGGTTGGAAGCCCCAGCATTTT. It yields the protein CASVSRGWKPQHF.

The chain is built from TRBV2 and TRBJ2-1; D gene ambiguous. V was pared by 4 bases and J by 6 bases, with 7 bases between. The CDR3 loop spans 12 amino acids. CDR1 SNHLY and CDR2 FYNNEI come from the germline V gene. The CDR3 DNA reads TGTGCCAGCAGTGTCGGGTCCAATGAGCAGTTCTTC. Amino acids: CASSVGSNEQFF.

CDR3 DNA sequence: TGTGCCAGCAGCTTGGGACAGGGAAGTCGCGAGACCCAGTACTTC. It encodes CASSLGQGSRETQYF. The V and J genes are TRBV7-2 and TRBJ2-5; TRBD1 agrees at 9 bases. This CDR3 has 15 residues. The germline gives CDR1 SGHTA, CDR2 FQGNSA. V was clipped by 3 bases and J by 5 bases; unmatched bases: 7.